A selection of T cell receptor beta chains follows, all from one sample in a study of T cells in Graves' hyperthyroidism and ophthalmopathy. TCRdb used MiXCR to reprocess the multiplex PCR reads, holding one entry per CDR3 protein. The data hold around 400,000 distinct CDR3 sequences, with roughly 25% observed a single time. Sequences were obtained from blood. All receptors come from a man aged 50 to 60 with Graves' hyperthyroidism. The CDR3 runs from the conserved cysteine through the conserved F or W. The D gene is left open where the match is weak. Size values are once, few and many counts, or a class for expanded clones, and some rows have none.

v_call,clone_size,d_call,j_call,cdr3_length,cdr3_nt,cdr3_aa
TRBV19,NA,NA,TRBJ2-3,15,TGTGCCAGTAGTGACCGGGACAAGTTTGCAGATACGCAGTATTTT,CASSDRDKFADTQYF
TRBV5-1,few,NA,TRBJ2-7,16,TGCGCCAGCAGCTTGGGGCCAGGCAGTACTGCCTACGAGCAGTACTTC,CASSLGPGSTAYEQYF
TRBV6-1,few,NA,TRBJ1-5,12,TGTGCCGGCAGGACCCAAGGTCAGCCCCAGCATTTT,CAGRTQGQPQHF
TRBV11-2,many,NA,TRBJ2-1,13,TGTGCCAGCGGCGGAAGCTCCTACAATGAGCAGTTCTTC,CASGGSSYNEQFF
TRBV18,few,NA,TRBJ2-1,15,TGTGCCAGCTCACCCCCGGACCCATACTACAATGAGCAGTTCTTC,CASSPPDPYYNEQFF
TRBV27,few,NA,TRBJ2-7,14,TGTGCCAGCAGTTCCCAAGGTAGAGGCTACGAGCAGTACTTC,CASSSQGRGYEQYF
TRBV6-1,NA,NA,TRBJ1-5,13,TGTGCCAGCAGTGAACAGGCCAATCAGCCCCAGCATTTT,CASSEQANQPQHF
TRBV28,few,TRBD2,TRBJ2-7,16,TGTGCCAGCAGCAAACTACTAGCGGGACCCCCCGACGAGCAGTACTTC,CASSKLLAGPPDEQYF
TRBV28,NA,NA,TRBJ1-4,12,TGTGCCAGTGGGACGGGGAATGAAAAACTGTTTTTT,CASGTGNEKLFF
TRBV5-1,few,NA,TRBJ1-1,16,TGCGCCAGCAGTGGGGCCCTTCCCACCACAGAGGCTGAAGCTTTCTTT,CASSGALPTTEAEAFF
TRBV10-3,many,NA,TRBJ2-7,16,TGTGCCATCAGTGATCCGCAAGGATGGGGTGGGTACGAGCAGTACTTC,CAISDPQGWGGYEQYF
TRBV28,NA,TRBD2,TRBJ2-3,15,TGTGCCAGCAGGGGGACTAGCGGGAGGCCAGATACGCAGTATTTT,CASRGTSGRPDTQYF
TRBV18,NA,TRBD1,TRBJ1-6,15,TGTGCCAGCTCACCTTCAGGGGGCGCAGATTCACCCCTCCACTTT,CASSPSGGADSPLHF
TRBV6-1,many,NA,TRBJ1-1,14,TGTGCCAGCAGTGAAGGCGTGATGAACACTGAAGCTTTCTTT,CASSEGVMNTEAFF
TRBV7-3,NA,TRBD2,TRBJ2-4,19,TGTGCCAGCAGCTTAACTAGCGGGAGGGCCACGGGGACCAAAAACATTCAGTACTTC,CASSLTSGRATGTKNIQYF
TRBV11-2,many,NA,TRBJ1-1,16,TGTGCCAGCAGCCGGGAAGGGGGGGCGAGGGGCACTGAAGCTTTCTTT,CASSREGGARGTEAFF
TRBV2,few,NA,TRBJ2-1,15,TGTGCCAGCAGTGAATGGCTAGTAAGGGGCAATGAGCAGTTCTTC,CASSEWLVRGNEQFF
TRBV29-1,few,TRBD2,TRBJ2-1,15,TGCAGCGTTGAAGGTGGACAACGGGGGGACAATGAGCAGTTCTTC,CSVEGGQRGDNEQFF
TRBV7-9,NA,NA,TRBJ1-2,13,TGTGCCAGCAGCTTAGAGTGGGGGAATGGCTACACCTTC,CASSLEWGNGYTF
TRBV12-3/TRBV12-4,NA,TRBD1,TRBJ1-5,15,TGTGCCAGCAGTTCGACAGGGAATAGCAATCAGCCCCAGCATTTT,CASSSTGNSNQPQHF
TRBV6-5,NA,NA,TRBJ1-2,15,TGTGCCAGCAGTTACAAGCAGGGACCCTCGGAAGGCTACACCTTC,CASSYKQGPSEGYTF
TRBV27,NA,NA,TRBJ1-1,14,TGTGCCAGCAGTTTAATGAGAACAGGGCTTGAAGCTTTCTTT,CASSLMRTGLEAFF
TRBV6-5,many,NA,TRBJ2-7,13,TGTGCCAGCGGCAAGACAGCTGAGTACGAGCAGTACTTC,CASGKTAEYEQYF
TRBV5-1,few,TRBD1,TRBJ2-2,15,TGCGCCAGCAGCCGGGACAGCCCGAACACCGGGGAGCTGTTTTTT,CASSRDSPNTGELFF
TRBV28,many,TRBD2,TRBJ2-7,16,TGTGCCAGCAGTCCAGGGACTAGCGGAGTGCACTACGAGCAGTACTTC,CASSPGTSGVHYEQYF
TRBV11-2,many,NA,TRBJ2-5,15,TGTGCCAGCAGCTTGATGCGGGCCCTCCAAGAGACCCAGTACTTC,CASSLMRALQETQYF
TRBV20-1,NA,NA,TRBJ2-1,16,TGCAGTGCTTCAGACGAGGGAATTAGCTCCTACAATGAGCAGTTCTTC,CSASDEGISSYNEQFF
TRBV27,NA,TRBD2,TRBJ2-1,15,TGTGCCACCATGGTAGCGGGAGGGGCCTACAATGAGCAGTTCTTC,CATMVAGGAYNEQFF
TRBV7-9,NA,NA,TRBJ2-7,15,TGTGCCAGCAGCTTTGAGGGAGGTCCAACCTACGAGCAGTACTTC,CASSFEGGPTYEQYF
TRBV7-9,NA,NA,TRBJ1-3,13,TGTGCCAGCAGACCTGAAGGGGGAAACACCATATATTTT,CASRPEGGNTIYF
TRBV11-2,many,TRBD2,TRBJ2-7,14,TGTGCCAGCAGCTTAGAGCGGGAGTGGGACGAGCAGTACTTC,CASSLEREWDEQYF
TRBV5-1,many,NA,TRBJ2-3,13,TGCGCCAGCAGCTTGGCCACCGGGGATACGCAGTATTTT,CASSLATGDTQYF
TRBV20-1,NA,NA,TRBJ1-5,16,TGCAGTGCTAGCGAGTACCCAGGGATCCGCAATCAGCCCCAGCATTTT,CSASEYPGIRNQPQHF
TRBV2,NA,NA,TRBJ2-1,15,TGTGCCAGCAGTGATGGGGCGGGGAATTACAATGAGCAGTTCTTC,CASSDGAGNYNEQFF
TRBV15,NA,NA,TRBJ1-5,15,TGTGCCACCAGCAGGTCAGGTGCCCTTGGCCAGCCCCAGCATTTT,CATSRSGALGQPQHF
TRBV7-9,once,NA,TRBJ1-4,17,TGTGCCAGCAGCGCCCCCCCGGGCAGGGTGAATAATGAAAAACTGTTTTTT,CASSAPPGRVNNEKLFF
TRBV12-3/TRBV12-4,many,NA,TRBJ2-7,13,TGTGCCAGCAGTATCGGACACGTTTCCGTAAAGTACTTC,CASSIGHVSVKYF
TRBV2,many,TRBD2,TRBJ2-1,16,TGTGCCAGCAGTGAAGCGAGGGCCGCGGGGGTAAATGAGCAGTTCTTC,CASSEARAAGVNEQFF
TRBV12-3/TRBV12-4,few,TRBD1,TRBJ2-1,13,TGTGCCAGCAGCCACGGGACAGGCGTGGAGCAGTTCTTC,CASSHGTGVEQFF
TRBV19,NA,NA,TRBJ2-7,11,TGTGCCAGCGGCGGGATCTACGAGCAGTACTTC,CASGGIYEQYF
TRBV30,many,NA,TRBJ1-1,11,TGTGCCTGGAGTGTACTCTCTGAAGCTTTCTTT,CAWSVLSEAFF
TRBV9,NA,NA,TRBJ2-5,14,TGTGCCAGCAGCACCACCACCGGTGGGGAGACCCAGTACTTC,CASSTTTGGETQYF
TRBV6-1,NA,NA,TRBJ1-2,15,TGTGCCAGCAGTGAATGGGTTGAATCGACGTATGGCTACACCTTC,CASSEWVESTYGYTF
TRBV7-9,NA,NA,TRBJ2-2,13,TGTGCCACAACACGGTCGAACACCGGGGAGCTGTTTTTT,CATTRSNTGELFF